These 21 T cell receptor beta chains came from one sample sequenced in a study of blood T cell repertoires in COVID-19. Method: immunoSEQ multiplex PCR; TCRdb's copy keeps in-frame clones and lacks some. The top ten hold around 8.9% of the sample, which has 250,000 to 350,000 clones, 80% to 90% seen once. Sequencing was done on a sample of PBMCs or T cells enriched from blood (not recorded which). These receptors were collected from a woman between 18 and 29 years old who had recovered from COVID-19.

The J gene is TRBJ2-7, the V gene TRBV18, with D perhaps TRBD1 (6 bases). Germline V gene sequence: CDR1 KGHSH, CDR2 LQKENI. The V and J ends lost 2 bases and 1 base respectively, with 12 bases between them. This CDR3 is built from 15 residues. CDR3 protein: CASSPGGGESYEQYF. The CDR3 coding sequence is TGTGCCAGCTCACCAGGGGGCGGAGAATCCTACGAGCAGTACTTC.

V is TRBV15 and J is TRBJ1-2; TRBD1 matches 9 bases. The CDR3 sequence is 17 residues long. Germline V lookup: CDR1 LNHNV, CDR2 YYDKDF (reference sequence). With 3 bases clipped from V and 0 bases from J, the junction kept 8 bases outside the gene matches. CDR3 DNA sequence: TGTGCCACCAGCAGCCTACTGGACAGGGGAGCTAACTATGGCTACACCTTC. It yields the protein CATSSLLDRGANYGYTF.

V is TRBV10-3 and J is TRBJ1-2, with a weak D call TRBD1 (6 bases). V shed 2 bases and J shed 4 bases, with 11 bases lying between them. Germline values: CDR1 ENHRY, CDR2 SYGVKD. The CDR3 is made up of 14 amino acids. This CDR3 reads CAISEVRGLYGYTF. Here the CDR3 DNA reads TGTGCCATCAGTGAGGTCAGGGGCCTCTATGGCTACACCTTC.

The chain is built from TRBV19 and TRBJ1-3; D remains ambiguous. V was trimmed by 3 bases and J by 2 bases, leaving 11 bases between them. The germline V gene has CDR1 LNHDA and CDR2 SQIVND (reference sequence). CDR3 length equals 15 residues. The CDR3 DNA follows: TGTGCCAGTAGTATGAGTAGAGGGCCTGGAAACACCATATATTTT. Residues: CASSMSRGPGNTIYF.

This clone was counted between two and nine times. CDR3 nucleotide sequence: TGCGCCACCTCGGGACATCCAAACTATGGCTACACCTTC. This gives the protein CATSGHPNYGYTF. This chain links TRBV4-1 with TRBJ1-2; weak D call: TRBD1 (6 bases). V was pared by 10 bases and J by 2 bases, with 14 bases between. The germline CDR1 and CDR2 sequences are MGHRA and YSYEKL. The CDR3 totals 13 residues.

The chain couples TRBV30 to TRBJ1-2; tentatively, D is TRBD1 (6 bases). The CDR3 covers 14 residues. Germline CDR1 GTSNPN, CDR2 SVGIG (reference sequence). V was cut by 1 base and J by 9 bases, with 18 bases left in between. CDR3 sequence: CAWSEARYQGSYTF. Here the CDR3 DNA reads TGTGCCTGGAGTGAGGCAAGGTACCAGGGGAGCTACACCTTC.

This clone was detected only a few times. The CDR3 coding sequence is TGCGCCAGCAGCTTGGATGGCAGGGCAACTAATGAAAAACTGTTTTTT. Translated: CASSLDGRATNEKLFF. The genes are TRBV5-1 and TRBJ1-4; D perhaps matches TRBD1 (5 bases). The germline gives CDR1 SGHRS, CDR2 YFSETQ. V gave up 0 bases and J gave up 0 bases, with 9 bases separating them. CDR3 size: 16 residues.

The chain combines TRBV25-1 with TRBJ1-2; 7 bases agree with TRBD1. Germline V CDR1 and CDR2: MGHDK, SYGVNS. CDR3 length equals 14 residues. Germline trimming cut 6 bases from V and 8 bases from J; bases unmatched to any gene: 12. The CDR3 here is CASSPPGRGHGYTF. The CDR3 coding sequence is TGTGCCAGCAGCCCCCCCGGAAGGGGGCACGGCTACACCTTC.

The chain has TRBV14 and TRBJ2-7; D is unresolved. V lost 6 bases to trimming and J lost 1 base, with 13 bases between them. The CDR3 sequence is 14 residues long. Germline lookup yields CDR1 SGHDN and CDR2 FVKESK. CDR3 sequence: CASRSASGSYEQYF. CDR3 in DNA: TGTGCCAGCAGGTCGGCTTCAGGATCCTACGAGCAGTACTTC.

The chain has TRBV10-3 and TRBJ1-1; 7 bases match TRBD1. The CDR3 is 16 amino acids. V gave up 6 bases and J gave up 0 bases; unmatched junction bases: 10. Germline V gene sequence: CDR1 ENHRY, CDR2 SYGVKD. The CDR3 region has the DNA TGTGCCATCAGAGGACAGGTAGGATCACTGAACACTGAAGCTTTCTTT. This gives the protein CAIRGQVGSLNTEAFF.

The genes are TRBV19 and TRBJ2-3; 7 bases line up with TRBD1. The V segment lost 8 bases and the J segment 1 base; nucleotides outside the gene matches: 6. The CDR3 sequence is 14 residues long. The germline V gene has CDR1 LNHDA and CDR2 SQIVND (reference sequence). The CDR3 DNA reads as TGTGCCAGTTCGGACAGGTGGGGCACAGATACGCAGTATTTT. This gives the protein CASSDRWGTDTQYF.

The genes are TRBV27 and TRBJ2-5; 8 bases align to TRBD2. Trimming at V came to 5 bases and at J to 6 bases, leaving 8 bases not matched to a gene. This CDR3 region has 14 residues. Germline CDR1 reads MNHEY; CDR2 reads SMNVEV (reference sequence). CDR3 in amino acids: CASSLTSAWQTQYF. The CDR3 coding sequence is TGTGCCAGCAGTCTGACTAGCGCGTGGCAGACCCAGTACTTC.

The chain recombines TRBV19 with TRBJ1-6, with 8 bases aligning to TRBD1. CDR1 and CDR2 from the germline V gene are LNHDA and SQIVND (reference sequence). The CDR3 is 14 amino acids. The junction had 6 bases not matched to a gene; V was cut back by 5 bases and J by 9 bases. Here the CDR3 DNA reads TGTGCCAGTAGTCCTGGGACAGGTCGTTCACCCCTCCACTTT. This sequence encodes CASSPGTGRSPLHF.

The CDR3 is CSVEPDRFRGNEQFF. CDR3 sequence (DNA): TGCAGCGTTGAGCCGGACAGGTTCAGGGGAAATGAGCAGTTCTTC. The chain joins TRBV29-1 to TRBJ2-1; 7 bases fit TRBD1. The CDR3 sequence is 15 residues long. The germline CDR1 and CDR2 sequences are SQVTM and ANQGSEA. V lost 3 bases and J lost 7; bases outside the gene matches: 12.

The chain uses TRBV28 and TRBJ2-2; TRBD2 agrees at 10 bases. CDR3 length equals 20 residues. CDR1 and CDR2 (germline): MDHEN, SYDVKM. J gave up 6 bases and V 2 bases, and 18 bases lay outside the gene matches. The CDR3 nucleotides read TGTGCCAGCAGTTTAACGAGCGGGGGGGCCCCTATAATTCACGCCGGGGAGCTGTTTTTT. Amino acid sequence: CASSLTSGGAPIIHAGELFF.

J is TRBJ1-6 and V is TRBV27; 10 positions match TRBD1. The CDR3 has 15 residues. Unmatched junction bases numbered 0, after V lost 0 bases and J lost 7 bases. Germline lookup yields CDR1 MNHEY and CDR2 SMNVEV (reference sequence). CDR3 in amino acids: CASSLSTGGNSPLHF. The CDR3 DNA sequence: TGTGCCAGCAGTTTATCGACAGGGGGCAATTCACCCCTCCACTTT.

This rearrangement joins TRBV3-1 (or the pseudogene TRBV3-2) to TRBJ1-2; TRBD1 aligns across 8 bases. The germline V gene encodes CDR1 LGHDT and CDR2 YNNKEL (reference sequence). The length of the CDR3 is 15 residues. V was pared by 1 base and J by 4 bases, with 5 bases of the junction left unmatched. For the CDR3, the DNA is TGTGCCAGCAGCCAAGGGAAAGACAGGGGCTATGGCTACACCTTC. Its protein is CASSQGKDRGYGYTF.

In its sample, this clone was seen once. As DNA, the CDR3 is TGCGCCAGCAGCTTGGCGACAGGAGCTTCCTACGAGCAGTACTTC. This gives the protein CASSLATGASYEQYF. The chain recombines TRBV5-1 with TRBJ2-7, with a weak D call TRBD1 (6 bases). The V and J ends lost 0 bases and 1 base respectively, with 11 bases between them. Germline CDR1 SGHRS, CDR2 YFSETQ. This CDR3 comprises 15 residues.

V is TRBV28 and J is TRBJ1-4; the match to TRBD1 covers 7 bases. Germline CDR1 MDHEN, CDR2 SYDVKM. J lost 8 bases, V lost 1 base, and 10 bases had no gene match. There are 16 residues in the CDR3. CDR3 in amino acids: CASSLFNRGSGEKLFF. The CDR3 DNA reads as TGTGCCAGCAGTTTATTCAACAGGGGTTCGGGGGAAAAACTGTTTTTT.

This clone was found many times. The chain links TRBV5-1 to TRBJ2-3; 10 bases are a match to TRBD2. The length of the CDR3 is 16 residues. The ends lost 3 bases at V and 4 bases at J; junction bases unmatched: 8. The germline V gene has CDR1 SGHRS and CDR2 YFSETQ. CDR3 protein: CASSSEAGGPSDTQYF. CDR3 sequence (DNA): TGCGCCAGCAGCTCCGAAGCGGGGGGGCCATCAGATACGCAGTATTTT.

Written as DNA, the CDR3 is TGTGCCAGTAGTATGCAGGGCTCAGGAACTAATGAAAAACTGTTTTTT. Translated, it gives CASSMQGSGTNEKLFF. The gene calls are TRBV19 and TRBJ1-4; TRBD1 might be the D (5 bases). The germline V gene has CDR1 LNHDA and CDR2 SQIVND (reference sequence). This CDR3 contains 16 residues. V lost 3 bases, J lost 1 base, and 12 bases lay in between.